This is a list of T cell receptor beta chains from one sample in a study of cytomegalovirus exposure and HLA in healthy donors. Sequencing was performed with immunoSEQ multiplex PCR; in TCRdb, only in-frame clones are kept and a portion is missing. Of about 140,000 clones in the sample, around 82% are singletons; the top ten hold over 2%. Sequencing was carried out using PBMCs. Receptors were obtained from a woman younger than 30 in good health and CMV-seropositive. Both conserved end residues are trimmed from each CDR3. Part of the rows lack a size; the others show once, few, many or a class for expanded clones.

j_call,clone_size,cdr3_length,v_call,cdr3_aa
TRBJ1-1,NA,13,TRBV7-2,ASSLRGTMNTEAF
TRBJ1-3,NA,13,TRBV6-1,ASSAQGTAGNTIY
TRBJ1-3,few,11,TRBV4-1,ASSRFNADTIY
TRBJ1-5,NA,13,TRBV5-4,ATHWGGHSNQPQH
TRBJ2-1,NA,16,TRBV18,ASSPTLSGTGDYNEQF
TRBJ1-3,NA,13,TRBV4-1,ASSARTTSGNTIY
TRBJ1-1,NA,10,TRBV6-5,ASKRGTGEAF
TRBJ2-3,NA,12,TRBV6-5,ASSSGESTDTQY
TRBJ2-5,NA,13,TRBV29-1,SVDTGTSGGTEQY
TRBJ2-7,few,11,TRBV23-1,ASSHKLGYEQY
NA,NA,11,TRBV6-5,ASTGQGTYEQY
TRBJ2-1,NA,13,TRBV28,ASSLGGGGRGEQF
TRBJ1-1,NA,11,TRBV19,ASGSLERAEAF
TRBJ2-2,NA,13,TRBV7-6,ASSLAGGLTGELF
TRBJ2-3,few,13,TRBV2,ASRSLAGGTDTQY
TRBJ1-4,NA,13,TRBV2,ASSSTRARNEKLF
TRBJ2-1,NA,12,TRBV28,ASSLYRAYNEQF